This paragraph covers one T cell receptor (beta chain) sequence. The antigen is not known. This sample was included in a study of T cell repertoires in cytomegalovirus infection. Turning to the study itself: HLA-B-restricted CMV epitopes that are well studied, plus recently identified HLA-C-restricted ones, were used by the study. Indications of both CMV infection and matching HLA type were provided by public TCR beta signatures. Whole-study findings and limits: Clonotypes of TCR beta that were HLA-C-restricted and CMV-specific dominated the ex vivo response.

TCRdb passed the reads through MiXCR, listing each CDR3 protein once. The sample shows about 920,000 distinct CDR3 sequences, 30% to 40% of them seen only once. Germline V gene data show CDR1 as ENHRY and CDR2 as SYGVKD. The CDR3 extends over 11 amino acids. Trimming shortened V by 0 bases and J by 10 bases, and 6 bases separated the two germline ends. The sequence derives from a human donor in good health (CMV status not recorded). Some clones in this sample may be carry-over from other donors' samples. The source material was cultured CD8+ T cells from PBMCs, sampled from culture after CMV antigen stimulation. This chain uses TRBV10-3 with TRBJ1-1; no clear D. The DNA for the CDR3 is TGTGCCATCAGTGAGTCGGGGTCAGCTTTCTTT. Protein: CAISESGSAFF.